A single sample is the source of the 14 T cell receptor beta chains below, sequenced in a study of blood T cell repertoires in COVID-19. Sequencing used immunoSEQ multiplex PCR; TCRdb keeps in-frame clones, though not all of them. The data show about 400,000 clones, roughly 86% seen once. Sequencing used PBMCs or T cells enriched from blood (not recorded which). These receptors all come from a woman between 25 and 40 years old who had recovered from COVID-19.

The chain joins TRBV4-1 to TRBJ2-7, with TRBD2 matching over 8 bases. This CDR3 is built from 13 residues. J gave up 0 bases and V 6 bases, and 1 base lay outside the gene matches. The germline V gene has CDR1 MGHRA and CDR2 YSYEKL. CDR3 sequence reads: CASRAGGSYEQYF. The CDR3 DNA sequence: TGCGCCAGCAGGGCGGGGGGCTCCTACGAGCAGTACTTC.

This clone was picked up one time. The chain uses TRBV7-2 and TRBJ2-5; D is perhaps TRBD1 (6 bases). The CDR3 extends over 16 amino acids. Germline loops: CDR1 SGHTA, CDR2 FQGNSA. V lost 1 base to trimming and J lost 5 bases, with 17 bases between them. The CDR3 is CASSLVGGEWKETQYF. The CDR3 DNA reads TGTGCCAGCAGCTTAGTAGGGGGTGAGTGGAAGGAGACCCAGTACTTC.

The rearrangement links TRBV30 to TRBJ2-7; 7 bases line up with TRBD2. V was pared by 0 bases and J by 4 bases, with 6 bases of the junction left unmatched. The CDR3 consists of 14 residues. Per the germline V gene, CDR1 is GTSNPN and CDR2 is SVGIG (reference sequence). The CDR3 spells CAWSVQREGYEQYF. CDR3 nucleotide sequence: TGTGCCTGGAGTGTACAGCGGGAAGGTTACGAGCAGTACTTC.

The rearrangement links TRBV9 to TRBJ2-2, with 7 bases fitting TRBD2. CDR1 and CDR2 (germline): SGDLS, YYNGEE. There are 17 residues in the CDR3. Germline trimming cut 3 bases from V and 0 bases from J; bases unmatched to any gene: 8. The CDR3 protein is CASSGRGTISNTGELFF. CDR3 sequence (DNA): TGTGCCAGCAGCGGGCGGGGGACTATATCGAACACCGGGGAGCTGTTTTTT.

The V call is TRBV3-1 (or the pseudogene TRBV3-2), the J call TRBJ1-1, with a weak D call TRBD1 (5 bases). V lost 8 bases, J lost 0 bases, and 19 bases lay in between. The CDR3 runs 16 residues. Germline assignment: CDR1 LGHDT and CDR2 YNNKEL (reference sequence). The CDR3 region has the DNA TGTGCCAGCGTCCGAGGAAGGGGCGAGATGAACACTGAAGCTTTCTTT. This sequence encodes CASVRGRGEMNTEAFF.

This chain links TRBV15 with TRBJ1-4; D possibly corresponds to TRBD1 (5 bases). The CDR3 covers 15 residues. Deletions cut 5 bases from V and 7 bases from J, with 17 bases between. Germline V gene sequence: CDR1 LNHNV, CDR2 YYDKDF (reference sequence). DNA for the CDR3: TGTGCCACCAGCTACGGGGGGAGCGACGGTGAAAAACTGTTTTTT. Protein sequence: CATSYGGSDGEKLFF.

CDR3 sequence reads: CASTWDRANTGELFF. The CDR3 DNA reads TGTGCCAGTACCTGGGACAGGGCGAACACCGGGGAGCTGTTTTTT. This chain joins TRBV19 and TRBJ2-2, with 9 bases identical to TRBD1. V shed 7 bases and J 0 bases; nucleotides not matched to a gene: 3. The CDR3 is 15 residues long. Germline V CDR1 and CDR2: LNHDA, SQIVND (reference sequence).

This clone has only one observation. The V and J genes are TRBV4-2 and TRBJ2-2; 11 bases align to TRBD2. The trim removed 0 bases at V and 5 bases at J, leaving 5 bases unmatched. The CDR3 totals 17 residues. The V gene's germline CDR1 is LGHNA and CDR2 YNFKEQ. The CDR3 region has the DNA TGTGCCAGCAGCCAAGAAATAGCGGGGGGGCCGACCGGGGAGCTGTTTTTT. Translation: CASSQEIAGGPTGELFF.

The chain employs TRBV28 and TRBJ2-6, with 7 bases lining up with TRBD1. The CDR3 extends over 15 amino acids. CDR1 is MDHEN and CDR2 is SYDVKM in the germline V gene. V shed 6 bases, J shed 4 bases, and the junction held 6 bases outside the gene matches. The CDR3 region is CASRPTGPGANVLTF. CDR3 in DNA: TGTGCCAGCAGACCGACAGGGCCCGGGGCCAACGTCCTGACTTTC.

The chain links TRBV6-5 to TRBJ2-5; the D gene is possibly TRBD2 (5 bases). Trimming took off 5 bases at V and 1 base at J, with 11 bases between the two ends. Germline CDR1 MNHEY, CDR2 SVGAGI. CDR3 length: 14 residues. The CDR3, as DNA: TGTGCCAGCAGTCCGGGATCATCCCAAGAGACCCAGTACTTC. Residues: CASSPGSSQETQYF.

On this clone itself: An end of the junction does not agree with germline; a read error may underlie this. The CDR3 sequence is CASSGLLASLGDRGAVF. The DNA of the CDR3 is TGTGCCAGCAGCGGGCTGCTAGCGAGCCTCGGGGACCGGGGAGCTGTTTTT. V gene TRBV9 combines with J gene TRBJ2-2, with a weak D call TRBD2 (6 bases). Germline V lookup: CDR1 SGDLS, CDR2 YYNGEE. This CDR3 spans 17 amino acids. The full variable domain, completed using reference TRBV9 and TRBJ2-2, is DSGVTQTPKHLITATGQRVTLRCSPRSGDLSVYWYQQSLDQGLQFLIQYYNGEERAKGNILERFSAQQFPDLHSELNLSSLELGDSALYFCASSGLLASLGDRGAVFGEGSRLTVL.

CDR3 region: CASSLTPAAYSSDTQYF. The CDR3 DNA reads TGTGCCAGCAGCTTAACCCCCGCCGCGTACTCCTCGGATACGCAGTATTTT. J is TRBJ2-3 and V is TRBV7-2, with no clear D. Looked up from germline, CDR1 is SGHTA and CDR2 is FQGNSA. V gave up 2 bases and J gave up 6 bases, with 21 bases separating them. The length of the CDR3 is 17 residues.

The V gene is TRBV29-1, the J gene TRBJ1-2, with D maybe TRBD1 (6 bases). This CDR3 spans 11 amino acids. With 8 bases removed from V and 8 bases from J, the gap between germline ends came to 15 bases. From germline, CDR1 is SQVTM and CDR2 ANQGSEA. The CDR3 region is CSIGGGVGYTF. Written as DNA, the CDR3 is TGCAGCATCGGGGGGGGCGTCGGCTACACCTTC.

This sequence joins TRBV5-1 and TRBJ1-1; D is uncertain. CDR3 size: 14 residues. V was shortened by 4 bases and J by 3 bases, with 13 bases between the two germline ends. The V gene's germline CDR1 is SGHRS and CDR2 YFSETQ. The CDR3 loop is CASSPEQSDTEAFF. CDR3 coding DNA: TGCGCCAGCAGCCCAGAACAGTCGGACACTGAAGCTTTCTTT.